This T cell receptor (beta chain) was obtained from a study of a mutant IDH1 vaccine in newly diagnosed glioma. Concerning this clone itself: Its antigen remains unidentified.

Time point in this sample: week 23, last vaccination. Every vaccination contained 300 ug of the mutant IDH1 20-mer peptide and was paired with topical imiquimod. TCRdb keeps only in-frame clones here, not all; method: immunoSEQ multiplex PCR. The repertoire holds about 64,000 clones, with about 88% as singletons. This CDR3 is 12 amino acids long. Between the trimmed V and J ends, which lost 5 bases and 1 base, there was a span of 2 bases. The germline CDR1 and CDR2 sequences are MNHEY and SMNVEV (reference sequence). This TCR came from a man aged 25 to 40 with glioma. The chain is built from TRBV27 and TRBJ1-4, with D unclear. Sequenced material: PBMCs, taken from a glioma patient whose treatment included an IDH1 peptide vaccine. The CDR3 loop reads CASSETNEKLFF. DNA of the CDR3: TGTGCCAGCAGTGAAACTAATGAAAAACTGTTTTTT.